This T cell receptor (beta chain) is drawn from a study of Ad26.COV2.S vaccination and SARS-CoV-2 variants. The CDR3 loop spans 14 amino acids. The germline V and J ends were trimmed by 0 bases and 3 bases, with 9 bases remaining between them. Germline V gene lookup returns CDR1 MNHNY and CDR2 SVGAGI (reference sequence). A note on this clone: Its matching antigen is unknown.

The treatment: some 20 received Ad26.COV2.S at low or high dose, single or two shots; five or six received placebo; per-sample allocation not given. Samples analyzed were those drawn on day 63 after the first vaccine or placebo injection. Clones were sequenced by immunoSEQ multiplex PCR, and TCRdb holds only the in-frame ones, with some missing. Counted here are approximately 350,000 clones, roughly 84% occurring once; the ten biggest clones make up more than 3%. Notes on the study in general: The TCR breadth and depth analyses may have understated or missed part of the total T cell responses.

The V call is TRBV6-6, the J call TRBJ2-7, with a weak D call TRBD2 (6 bases). Sequences were derived from peripheral blood, sampled in a trial of Ad26.COV2.S vaccine versus placebo. The receptor comes from a person between 18 and 65 years old who received the Ad26.COV2.S COVID-19 vaccine or a placebo. CDR3 residues: CASSYSAGLYEQYF. Written as DNA, the CDR3 is TGTGCCAGCAGTTACTCTGCGGGGCTCTACGAGCAGTACTTC.